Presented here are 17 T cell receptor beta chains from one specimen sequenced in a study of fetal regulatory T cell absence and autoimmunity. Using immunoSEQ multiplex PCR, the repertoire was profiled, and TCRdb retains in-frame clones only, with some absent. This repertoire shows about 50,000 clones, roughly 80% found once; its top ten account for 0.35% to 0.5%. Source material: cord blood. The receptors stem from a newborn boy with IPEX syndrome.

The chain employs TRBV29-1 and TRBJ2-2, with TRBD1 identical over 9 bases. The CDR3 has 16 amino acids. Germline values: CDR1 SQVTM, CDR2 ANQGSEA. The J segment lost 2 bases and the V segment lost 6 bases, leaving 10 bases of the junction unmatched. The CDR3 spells CSVTSGTGINTGELFF. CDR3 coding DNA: TGCAGCGTGACGTCCGGGACAGGGATTAACACCGGGGAGCTGTTTTTT.

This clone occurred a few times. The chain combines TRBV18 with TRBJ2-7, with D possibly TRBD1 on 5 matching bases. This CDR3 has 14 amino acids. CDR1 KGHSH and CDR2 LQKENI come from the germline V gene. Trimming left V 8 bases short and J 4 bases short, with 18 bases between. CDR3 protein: CASRASGMGYEQYF. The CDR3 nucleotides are TGTGCCAGCCGGGCCTCAGGGATGGGATACGAGCAGTACTTC.

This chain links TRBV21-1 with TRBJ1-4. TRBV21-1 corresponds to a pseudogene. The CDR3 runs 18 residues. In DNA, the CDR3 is TGTGCCAGCAGCAAAGATACCCGTCGGGGAGCCAAGAGGGAAAAACTGTTTTTT. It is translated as CASSKDTRRGAKREKLFF.

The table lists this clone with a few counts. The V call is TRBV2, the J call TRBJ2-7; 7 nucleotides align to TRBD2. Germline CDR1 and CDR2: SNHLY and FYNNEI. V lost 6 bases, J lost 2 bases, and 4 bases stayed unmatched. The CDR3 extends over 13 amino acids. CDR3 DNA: TGTGCCAGCAGGTTAAGCGGGGCCTACGAGCAGTACTTC. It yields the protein CASRLSGAYEQYF. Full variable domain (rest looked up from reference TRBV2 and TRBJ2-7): EPEVTQTPSHQVTQMGQEVILRCVPISNHLYFYWYRQILGQKVEFLVSFYNNEISEKSEIFDDQFSVERPDGSNFTLKIRSTKLEDSAMYFCASRLSGAYEQYFGPGTRLTVT.

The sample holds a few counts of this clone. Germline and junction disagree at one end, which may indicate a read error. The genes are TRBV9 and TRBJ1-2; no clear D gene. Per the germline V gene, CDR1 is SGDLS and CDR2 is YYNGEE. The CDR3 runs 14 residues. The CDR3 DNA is TGTGCCAGCACCGTACGGGCGGCAGCTCATGGCTACACCTTC. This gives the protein CASTVRAAAHGYTF.

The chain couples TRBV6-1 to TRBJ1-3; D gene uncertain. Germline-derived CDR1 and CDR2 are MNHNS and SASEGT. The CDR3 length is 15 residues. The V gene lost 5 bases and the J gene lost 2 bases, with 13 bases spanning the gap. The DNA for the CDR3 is TGTGCCAGCAGTTGGAGGGTAGTCGCTGGAAACACCATATATTTT. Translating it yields CASSWRVVAGNTIYF.

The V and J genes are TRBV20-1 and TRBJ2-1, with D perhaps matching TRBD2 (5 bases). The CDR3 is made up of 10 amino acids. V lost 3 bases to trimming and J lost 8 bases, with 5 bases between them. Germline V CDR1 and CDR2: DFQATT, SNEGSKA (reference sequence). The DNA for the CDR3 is TGCAGTGCTAGCGGGGATGAGCAGTTCTTC. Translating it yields CSASGDEQFF.

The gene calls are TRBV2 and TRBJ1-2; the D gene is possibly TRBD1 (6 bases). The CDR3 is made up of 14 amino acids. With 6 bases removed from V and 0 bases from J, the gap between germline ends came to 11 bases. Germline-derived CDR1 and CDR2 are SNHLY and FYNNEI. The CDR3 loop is CASSFGQSNYGYTF. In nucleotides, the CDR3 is TGTGCCAGCAGCTTTGGACAGTCTAACTATGGCTACACCTTC.

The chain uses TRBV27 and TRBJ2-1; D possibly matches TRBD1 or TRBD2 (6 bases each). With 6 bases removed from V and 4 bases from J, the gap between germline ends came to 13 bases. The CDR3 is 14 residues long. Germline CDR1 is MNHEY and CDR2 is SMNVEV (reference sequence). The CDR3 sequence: CASSGGRWYNEQFF. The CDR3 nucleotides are TGTGCCAGCAGCGGGGGCCGTTGGTACAATGAGCAGTTCTTC.

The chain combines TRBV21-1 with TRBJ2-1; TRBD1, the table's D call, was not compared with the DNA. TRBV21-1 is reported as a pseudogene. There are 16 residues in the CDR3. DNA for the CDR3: TGTGCCAGCAGGACTCTCAGGGGGCGGCCCTACAATGAGCAGTTCTTC. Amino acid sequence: CASRTLRGRPYNEQFF.

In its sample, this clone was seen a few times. The CDR3 is CASSLSAGSDAFF. The CDR3 coding sequence is TGTGCCAGCAGCTTATCGGCAGGGTCAGACGCTTTCTTT. V and J are TRBV11-2 and TRBJ1-1; weak D call: TRBD1 (5 bases). The V end lost 2 bases, the J end lost 11 bases, and 15 bases lay between the germline ends. CDR1 is SGHAT and CDR2 is FQNNGV in the germline V gene. The CDR3 runs to 13 residues.

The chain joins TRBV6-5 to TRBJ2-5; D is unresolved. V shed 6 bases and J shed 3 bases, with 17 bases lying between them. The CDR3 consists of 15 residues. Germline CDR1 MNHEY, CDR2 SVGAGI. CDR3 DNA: TGTGCCAGCAGATCCGACCGATTTACCGAAGAGACCCAGTACTTC. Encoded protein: CASRSDRFTEETQYF.

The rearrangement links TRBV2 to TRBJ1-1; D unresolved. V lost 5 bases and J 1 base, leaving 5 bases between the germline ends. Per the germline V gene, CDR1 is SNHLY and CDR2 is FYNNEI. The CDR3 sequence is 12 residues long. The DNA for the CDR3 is TGTGCCAGCAGTCAGGAGAACACTGAAGCTTTCTTT. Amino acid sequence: CASSQENTEAFF.

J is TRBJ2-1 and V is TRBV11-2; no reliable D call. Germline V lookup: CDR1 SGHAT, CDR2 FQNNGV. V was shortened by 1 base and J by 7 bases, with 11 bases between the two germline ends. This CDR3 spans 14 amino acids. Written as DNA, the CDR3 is TGTGCCAGCAGCTTAGGACACGACGGAAATGAGCAGTTCTTC. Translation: CASSLGHDGNEQFF.

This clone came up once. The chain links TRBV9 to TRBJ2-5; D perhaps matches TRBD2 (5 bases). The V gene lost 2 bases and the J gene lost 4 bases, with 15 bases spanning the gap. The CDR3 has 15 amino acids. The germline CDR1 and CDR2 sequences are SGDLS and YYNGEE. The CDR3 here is CASSVTAERRETQYF. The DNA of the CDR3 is TGTGCCAGCAGCGTCACAGCGGAGCGGAGAGAGACCCAGTACTTC. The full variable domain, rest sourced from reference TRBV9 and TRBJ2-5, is DSGVTQTPKHLITATGQRVTLRCSPRSGDLSVYWYQQSLDQGLQFLIQYYNGEERAKGNILERFSAQQFPDLHSELNLSSLELGDSALYFCASSVTAERRETQYFGPGTRLLVL.

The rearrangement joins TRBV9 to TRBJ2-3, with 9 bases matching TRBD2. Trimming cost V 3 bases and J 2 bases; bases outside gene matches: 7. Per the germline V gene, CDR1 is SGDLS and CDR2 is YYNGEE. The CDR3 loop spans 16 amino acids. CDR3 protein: CASSASGVIYTDTQYF. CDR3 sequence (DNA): TGTGCCAGCAGCGCTAGCGGGGTGATTTACACAGATACGCAGTATTTT.

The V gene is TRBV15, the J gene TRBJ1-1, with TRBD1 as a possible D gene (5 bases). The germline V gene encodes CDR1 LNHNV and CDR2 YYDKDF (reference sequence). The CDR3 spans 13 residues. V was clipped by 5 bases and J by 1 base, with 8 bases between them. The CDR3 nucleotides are TGTGCCACCAGCTTGGGGGGGAACACTGAAGCTTTCTTT. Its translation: CATSLGGNTEAFF. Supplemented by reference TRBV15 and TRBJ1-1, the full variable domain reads DAMVIQNPRYQVTQFGKPVTLSCSQTLNHNVMYWYQQKSSQAPKLLFHYYDKDFNNEADTPDNFQSRRPNTSFCFLDIRSPGLGDTAMYLCATSLGGNTEAFFGQGTRLTVV.